This T cell receptor beta chain was sequenced during a study of blood T cells in healthy people across ages. Study-wide points: Diversity estimated from one million T cells was considered an underestimate.

A sample-barcoded 5' primer and a J-beta primer mix were used in a second PCR of roughly 6 to 12 cycles. TCRdb used MiXCR to reprocess the 5' RACE reads, holding one entry per CDR3 protein. The table lists some 780,000 distinct CDR3 sequences, roughly 50% of them singletons. This clonotype was counted between two and nine times. Its antigen is currently unknown. Compared with germline, one end of the junction differs, possibly owing to a read error. This CDR3 has 13 amino acids. Germline CDR1 and CDR2: SGHRS and YFSETQ. There were at least 5.5 micrograms of total RNA extracted from every sample. This chain connects TRBV5-1 to TRBJ2-1; a weak D match, TRBD2 (6 bases). The sample consisted of blood. This sequence was found in a middle-aged man in good health. CDR3 sequence: CASSGGTTNDQFF. The CDR3, as DNA: TGCGCCAGCAGCGGCGGGACCACCAATGATCAGTTCTTC.